This TCR beta chain was sequenced during a study of blood T cell repertoires in COVID-19. Study information: The study drew acute and convalescent COVID-19 samples from the United States, Italy and Spain.

The CDR3 loop spans 14 amino acids. Germline-derived CDR1 and CDR2 are SGHRS and YFSETQ. Deletions cut 0 bases from V and 3 bases from J, with 9 bases between. Assay used: immunoSEQ multiplex PCR; TCRdb lists only in-frame clones, some missing. Among almost 200,000 clones listed, 80% to 90% were seen once. Enrolled through a virtual design, the participants were between 18 and 89 years of age and came from some 25 US areas. Recovered status in Cohort 3 required two negative PCRs, clearance, or symptom resolution. Sequencing input: PBMCs or T cells enriched from blood (not recorded which). The sequence was collected from a woman between 18 and 29 years old who had recovered from COVID-19. The chain links TRBV5-1 to TRBJ1-2; D call uncertain. CDR3 loop: CASSLGGVYYGYTF. The CDR3 DNA sequence: TGCGCCAGCAGCTTGGGAGGCGTATACTATGGCTACACCTTC.